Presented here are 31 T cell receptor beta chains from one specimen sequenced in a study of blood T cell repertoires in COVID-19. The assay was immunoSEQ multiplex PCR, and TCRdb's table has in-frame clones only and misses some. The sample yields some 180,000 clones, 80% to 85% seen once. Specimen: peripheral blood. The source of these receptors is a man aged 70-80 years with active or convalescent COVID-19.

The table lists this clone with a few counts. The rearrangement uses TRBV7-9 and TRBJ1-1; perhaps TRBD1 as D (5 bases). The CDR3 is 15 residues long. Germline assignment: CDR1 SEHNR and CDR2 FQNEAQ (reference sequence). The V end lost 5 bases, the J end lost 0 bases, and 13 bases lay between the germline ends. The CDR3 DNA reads TGTGCCAGCAGCAGACGACAGAAGATGAACACTGAAGCTTTCTTT. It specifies CASSRRQKMNTEAFF.

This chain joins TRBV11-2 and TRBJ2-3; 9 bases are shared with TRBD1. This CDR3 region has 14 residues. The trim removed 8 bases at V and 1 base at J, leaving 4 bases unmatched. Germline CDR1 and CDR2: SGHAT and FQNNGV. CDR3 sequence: CASAWTGGTDTQYF. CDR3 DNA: TGTGCCAGCGCTTGGACAGGGGGCACAGATACGCAGTATTTT.

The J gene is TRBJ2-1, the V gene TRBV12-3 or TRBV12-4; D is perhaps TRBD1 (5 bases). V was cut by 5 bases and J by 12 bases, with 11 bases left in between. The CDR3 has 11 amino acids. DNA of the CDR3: TGTGCCAGCAGTCCAAGACAGTTGCAGTTCTTC. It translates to CASSPRQLQFF.

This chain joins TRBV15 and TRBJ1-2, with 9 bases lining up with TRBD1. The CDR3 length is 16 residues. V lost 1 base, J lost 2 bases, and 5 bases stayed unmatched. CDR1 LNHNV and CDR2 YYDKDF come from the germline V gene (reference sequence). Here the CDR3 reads CATSRGIGQGNYGYTF. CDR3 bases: TGTGCCACCAGCAGAGGAATCGGACAGGGGAACTATGGCTACACCTTC.

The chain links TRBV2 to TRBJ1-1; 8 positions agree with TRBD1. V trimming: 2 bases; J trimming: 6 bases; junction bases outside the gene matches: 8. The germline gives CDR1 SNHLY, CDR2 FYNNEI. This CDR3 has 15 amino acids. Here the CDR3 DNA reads TGTGCCAGCAGTGAATTCGGGACAGGTATATCTGAAGCTTTCTTT. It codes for CASSEFGTGISEAFF.

The chain's CDR3 is CASSPNPGGQETQYF. The CDR3 nucleotides are TGTGCCAGTAGTCCCAACCCGGGGGGGCAAGAGACCCAGTACTTC. The gene calls are TRBV19 and TRBJ2-5, with TRBD2 matching 8 bases. The CDR3 loop spans 15 amino acids. Germline assignment: CDR1 LNHDA and CDR2 SQIVND (reference sequence). V trimming: 5 bases; J trimming: 2 bases; junction bases outside the gene matches: 7. The complete variable domain, with remaining parts taken from reference TRBV19 and TRBJ2-5, reads DGGITQSPKYLFRKEGQNVTLSCEQNLNHDAMYWYRQDPGQGLRLIYYSQIVNDFQKGDIAEGYSVSREKKESFPLTVTSAQKNPTAFYLCASSPNPGGQETQYFGPGTRLLVL.

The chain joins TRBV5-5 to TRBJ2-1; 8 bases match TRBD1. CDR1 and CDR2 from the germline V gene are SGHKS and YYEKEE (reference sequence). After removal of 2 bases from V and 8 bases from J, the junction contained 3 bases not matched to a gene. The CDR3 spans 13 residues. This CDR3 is CASSFSGGDEQFF. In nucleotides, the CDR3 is TGTGCCAGCAGCTTTTCAGGGGGCGATGAGCAGTTCTTC. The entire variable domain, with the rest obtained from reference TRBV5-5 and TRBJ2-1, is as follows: DAGVTQSPTHLIKTRGQQVTLRCSPISGHKSVSWYQQVLGQGPQFIFQYYEKEERGRGNFPDRFSARQFPNYSSELNVNALLLGDSALYLCASSFSGGDEQFFGPGTRLTVL.

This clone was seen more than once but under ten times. CDR3 coding DNA: TGTGCCAGCAGGGGCAGGGGCAATCAGCCCCAGCATTTT. Translating it yields CASRGRGNQPQHF. V is TRBV6-5 and J is TRBJ1-5; perhaps TRBD1 as D (5 bases). V lost 6 bases and J lost 2, with 8 bases in between. Germline-derived CDR1 and CDR2 are MNHEY and SVGAGI. CDR3 size: 13 residues.

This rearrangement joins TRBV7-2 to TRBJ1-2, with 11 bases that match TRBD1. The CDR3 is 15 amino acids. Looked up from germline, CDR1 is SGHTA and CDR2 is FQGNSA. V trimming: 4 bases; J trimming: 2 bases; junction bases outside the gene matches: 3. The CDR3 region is CASSSWTGGNYGYTF. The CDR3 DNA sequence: TGTGCCAGCAGCTCATGGACAGGGGGCAACTATGGCTACACCTTC.

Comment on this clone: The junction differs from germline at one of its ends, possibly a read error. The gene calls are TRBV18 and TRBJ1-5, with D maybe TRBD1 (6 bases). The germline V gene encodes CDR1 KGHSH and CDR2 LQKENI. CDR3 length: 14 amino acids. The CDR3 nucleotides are TGTGCCAGCTCAGGGACGGCGCGGGGGCAGCGCCAGCATTTT. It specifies CASSGTARGQRQHF.

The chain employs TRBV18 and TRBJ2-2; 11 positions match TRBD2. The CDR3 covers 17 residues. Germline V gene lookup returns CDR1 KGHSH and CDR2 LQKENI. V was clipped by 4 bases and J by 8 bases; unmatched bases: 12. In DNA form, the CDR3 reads TGTGCCAGCTCACTTCAGCCGGGACTAGCGGTCCGAGGGGAGCTGTTTTTT. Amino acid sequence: CASSLQPGLAVRGELFF.

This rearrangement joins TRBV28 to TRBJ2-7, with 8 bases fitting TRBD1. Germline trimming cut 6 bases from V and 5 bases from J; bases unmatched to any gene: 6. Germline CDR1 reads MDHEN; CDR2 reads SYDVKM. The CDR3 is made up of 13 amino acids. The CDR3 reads CASRGTGLHEQYF. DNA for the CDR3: TGTGCCAGCAGGGGGACAGGACTCCACGAGCAGTACTTC.

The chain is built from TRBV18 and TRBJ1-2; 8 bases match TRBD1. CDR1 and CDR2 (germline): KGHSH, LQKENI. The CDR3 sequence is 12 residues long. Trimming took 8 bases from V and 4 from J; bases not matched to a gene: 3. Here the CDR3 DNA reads TGTGCCAGCACAGGGGGGAGCTATGGCTACACCTTC. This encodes CASTGGSYGYTF.

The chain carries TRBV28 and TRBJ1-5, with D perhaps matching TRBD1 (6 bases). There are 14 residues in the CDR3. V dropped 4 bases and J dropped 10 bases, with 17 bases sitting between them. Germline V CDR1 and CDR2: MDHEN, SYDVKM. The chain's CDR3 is CASSSPGHPSPQHF. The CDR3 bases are TGTGCCAGCAGTTCTCCGGGACACCCTTCTCCCCAGCATTTT.

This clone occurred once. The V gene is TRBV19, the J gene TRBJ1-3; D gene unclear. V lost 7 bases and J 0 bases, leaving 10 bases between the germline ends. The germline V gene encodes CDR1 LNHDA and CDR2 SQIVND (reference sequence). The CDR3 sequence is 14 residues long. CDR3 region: CASNRPSSGNTIYF. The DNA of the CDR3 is TGTGCCAGTAACAGACCCAGCTCTGGAAACACCATATATTTT. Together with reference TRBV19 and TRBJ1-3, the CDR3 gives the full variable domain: DGGITQSPKYLFRKEGQNVTLSCEQNLNHDAMYWYRQDPGQGLRLIYYSQIVNDFQKGDIAEGYSVSREKKESFPLTVTSAQKNPTAFYLCASNRPSSGNTIYFGEGSWLTVV.

The CDR3 reads CAWSVGGGNTQYF. For the CDR3, the DNA is TGTGCCTGGAGTGTAGGTGGGGGGAACACCCAGTACTTC. The rearrangement links TRBV30 to TRBJ2-5, with D perhaps TRBD2 (6 bases). Trimming left V 0 bases short and J 8 bases short, with 13 bases between. Germline assignment: CDR1 GTSNPN and CDR2 SVGIG (reference sequence). This CDR3 is built from 13 residues.

CDR3 sequence: CASSTAETGYGYTF. The CDR3 nucleotides read TGTGCCAGCAGCACCGCCGAGACAGGGTATGGCTACACCTTC. The chain recombines TRBV7-2 with TRBJ1-2; 7 nucleotides agree with TRBD1. V shed 5 bases, J shed 5 bases, and the junction held 8 bases outside the gene matches. There are 14 residues in the CDR3. The germline V gene encodes CDR1 SGHTA and CDR2 FQGNSA.

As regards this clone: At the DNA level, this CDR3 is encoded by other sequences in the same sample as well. DNA of the CDR3: TGTGCCAGCAGTTTATCGAAAGCAGGGGGCACAGATACGCAGTATTTT. Its protein product is CASSLSKAGGTDTQYF. V is TRBV27 and J is TRBJ2-3, with D perhaps matching TRBD1 (6 bases). V was clipped by 0 bases and J by 1 base, with 11 bases between them. The CDR3 covers 16 residues. Germline CDR1 is MNHEY and CDR2 is SMNVEV (reference sequence).

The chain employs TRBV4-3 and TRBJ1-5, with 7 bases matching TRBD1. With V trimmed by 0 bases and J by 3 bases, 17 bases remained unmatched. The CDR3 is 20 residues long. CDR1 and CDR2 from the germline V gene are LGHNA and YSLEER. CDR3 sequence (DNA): TGCGCCAGCAGCCAAGATGTGAAGGGGGCGTTCCTTTTGAACAATCAGCCCCAGCATTTT. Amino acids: CASSQDVKGAFLLNNQPQHF.

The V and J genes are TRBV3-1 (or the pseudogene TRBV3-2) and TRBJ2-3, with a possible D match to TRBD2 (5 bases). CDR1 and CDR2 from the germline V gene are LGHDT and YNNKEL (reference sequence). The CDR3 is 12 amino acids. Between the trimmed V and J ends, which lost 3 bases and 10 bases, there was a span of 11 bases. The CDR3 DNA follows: TGTGCCAGCAGCCAGAGGGAAAGAGCGCAGTATTTT. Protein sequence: CASSQRERAQYF.

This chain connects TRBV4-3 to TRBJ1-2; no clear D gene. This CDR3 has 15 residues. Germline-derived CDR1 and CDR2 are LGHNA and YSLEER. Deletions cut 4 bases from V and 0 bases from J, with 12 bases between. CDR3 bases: TGCGCCAGCAGCCTCCTTGCTCAGGCTAACTATGGCTACACCTTC. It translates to CASSLLAQANYGYTF.

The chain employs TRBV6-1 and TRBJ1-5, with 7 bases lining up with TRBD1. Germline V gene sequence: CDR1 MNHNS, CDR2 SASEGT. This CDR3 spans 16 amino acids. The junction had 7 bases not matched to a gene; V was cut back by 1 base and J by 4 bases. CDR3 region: CASSEGNRGPNQPQHF. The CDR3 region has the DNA TGTGCCAGCAGTGAAGGTAACAGGGGTCCAAATCAGCCCCAGCATTTT.

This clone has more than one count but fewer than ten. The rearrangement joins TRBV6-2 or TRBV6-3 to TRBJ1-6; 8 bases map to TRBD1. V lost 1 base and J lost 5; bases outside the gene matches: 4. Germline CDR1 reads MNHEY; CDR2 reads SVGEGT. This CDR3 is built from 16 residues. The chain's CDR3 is CASSYWGQAHNSPLHF. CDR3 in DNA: TGTGCCAGCAGTTACTGGGGACAGGCACATAATTCACCCCTCCACTTT.

CDR3 coding DNA: TGTGCCAGCTCACCAAACCAGGGCGGCCCTAATCAGCCCCAGCATTTT. This sequence encodes CASSPNQGGPNQPQHF. The gene calls are TRBV18 and TRBJ1-5, with D tentatively TRBD1 (5 bases). V was trimmed by 2 bases and J by 4 bases, leaving 15 bases between them. The CDR3 loop spans 16 amino acids. Germline V gene lookup returns CDR1 KGHSH and CDR2 LQKENI. Combining the CDR3 with reference TRBV18 and TRBJ1-5 gives the whole variable domain NAGVMQNPRHLVRRRGQEARLRCSPMKGHSHVYWYRQLPEEGLKFMVYLQKENIIDESGMPKERFSAEFPKEGPSILRIQQVVRGDSAAYFCASSPNQGGPNQPQHFGDGTRLSIL.

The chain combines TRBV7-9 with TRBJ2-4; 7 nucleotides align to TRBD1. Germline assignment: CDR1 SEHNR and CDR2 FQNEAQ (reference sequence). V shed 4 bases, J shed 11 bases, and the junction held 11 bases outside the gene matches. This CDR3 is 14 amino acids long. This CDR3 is CASSSSRDRVLQYF. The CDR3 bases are TGTGCCAGCAGCTCATCCCGGGACAGAGTCCTTCAGTACTTC.

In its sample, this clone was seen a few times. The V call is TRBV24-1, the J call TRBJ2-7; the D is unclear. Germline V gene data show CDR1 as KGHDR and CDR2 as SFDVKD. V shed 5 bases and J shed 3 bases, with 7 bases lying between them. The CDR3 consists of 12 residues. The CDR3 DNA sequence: TGTGCCACCAGTGCAAATCACTACGAGCAGTACTTC. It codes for CATSANHYEQYF.

CDR3 residues: CASSYVVGEAKNIQYF. In DNA, the CDR3 is TGTGCCAGCAGTTACGTTGTAGGGGAAGCCAAAAACATTCAGTACTTC. V usage is TRBV6-2 or TRBV6-3 and J usage is TRBJ2-4, with a tentative D call TRBD1 (5 bases). Trimming took off 2 bases at V and 0 bases at J, with 11 bases between the two ends. This CDR3 comprises 16 residues. The germline V gene has CDR1 MNHEY and CDR2 SVGEGT.

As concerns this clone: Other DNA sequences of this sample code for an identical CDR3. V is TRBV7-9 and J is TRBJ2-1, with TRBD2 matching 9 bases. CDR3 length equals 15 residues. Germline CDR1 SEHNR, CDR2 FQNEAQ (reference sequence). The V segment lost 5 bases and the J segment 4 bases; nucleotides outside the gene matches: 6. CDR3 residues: CASSPTSGSYNEQFF. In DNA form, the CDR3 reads TGTGCCAGCAGCCCGACTAGCGGATCTTACAATGAGCAGTTCTTC.

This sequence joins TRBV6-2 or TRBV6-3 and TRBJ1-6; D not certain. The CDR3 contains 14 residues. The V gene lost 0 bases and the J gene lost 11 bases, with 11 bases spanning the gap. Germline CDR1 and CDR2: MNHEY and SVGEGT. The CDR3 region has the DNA TGTGCCAGCAGTTACTCACAGTCCGCCACACCCCTCCACTTT. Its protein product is CASSYSQSATPLHF.

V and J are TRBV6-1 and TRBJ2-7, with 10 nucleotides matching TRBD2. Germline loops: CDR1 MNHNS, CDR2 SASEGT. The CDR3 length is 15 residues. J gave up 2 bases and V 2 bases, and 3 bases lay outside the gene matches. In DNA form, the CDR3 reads TGTGCCAGCAGTGAATGGACTAGCGGAGCCTACGAGCAGTACTTC. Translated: CASSEWTSGAYEQYF.

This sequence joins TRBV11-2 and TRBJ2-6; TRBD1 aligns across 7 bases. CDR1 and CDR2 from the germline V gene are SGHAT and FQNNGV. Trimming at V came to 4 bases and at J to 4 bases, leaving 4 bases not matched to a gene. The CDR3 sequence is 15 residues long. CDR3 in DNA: TGTGCCAGCAGCTCGACAGGGACCGGGGCCAACGTCCTGACTTTC. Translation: CASSSTGTGANVLTF.